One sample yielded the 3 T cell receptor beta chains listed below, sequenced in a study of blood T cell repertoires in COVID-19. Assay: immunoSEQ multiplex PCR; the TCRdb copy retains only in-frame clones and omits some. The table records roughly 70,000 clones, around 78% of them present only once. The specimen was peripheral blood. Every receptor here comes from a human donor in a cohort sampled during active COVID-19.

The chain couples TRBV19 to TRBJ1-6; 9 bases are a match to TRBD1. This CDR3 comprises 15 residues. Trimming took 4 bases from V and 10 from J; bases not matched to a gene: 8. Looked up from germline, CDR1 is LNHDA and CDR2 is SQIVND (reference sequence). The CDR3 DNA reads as TGTGCCAGTAGTACTCCGGACAGGGGTGGATCACCCCTCCACTTT. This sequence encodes CASSTPDRGGSPLHF.

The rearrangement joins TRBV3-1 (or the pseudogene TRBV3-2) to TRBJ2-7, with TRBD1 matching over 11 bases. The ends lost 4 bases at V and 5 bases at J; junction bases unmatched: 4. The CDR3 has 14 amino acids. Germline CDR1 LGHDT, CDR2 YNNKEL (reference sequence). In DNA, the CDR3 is TGTGCCAGCAGCCCCTGGACAGGGGGCGACGAGCAGTACTTC. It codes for CASSPWTGGDEQYF.

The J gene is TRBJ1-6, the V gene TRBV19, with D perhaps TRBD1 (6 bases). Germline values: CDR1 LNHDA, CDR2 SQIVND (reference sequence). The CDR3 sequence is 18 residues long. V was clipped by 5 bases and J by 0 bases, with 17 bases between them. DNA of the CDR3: TGTGCCAGTAGTCCGAGGACAGAGATAATCTCCTATAATTCACCCCTCCACTTT. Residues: CASSPRTEIISYNSPLHF.